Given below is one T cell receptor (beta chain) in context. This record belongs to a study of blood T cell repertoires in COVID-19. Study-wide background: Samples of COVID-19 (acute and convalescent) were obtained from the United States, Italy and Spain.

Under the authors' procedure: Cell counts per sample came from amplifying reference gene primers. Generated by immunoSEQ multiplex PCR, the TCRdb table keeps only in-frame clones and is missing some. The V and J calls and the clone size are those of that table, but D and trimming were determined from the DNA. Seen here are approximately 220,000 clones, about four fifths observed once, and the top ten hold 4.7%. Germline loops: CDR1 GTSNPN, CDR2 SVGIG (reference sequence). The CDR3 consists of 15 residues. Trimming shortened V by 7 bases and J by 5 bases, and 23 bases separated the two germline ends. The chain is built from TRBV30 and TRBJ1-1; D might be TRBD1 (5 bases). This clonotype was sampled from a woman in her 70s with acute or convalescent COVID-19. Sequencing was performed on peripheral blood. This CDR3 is CALGVVPGKGTEAFF. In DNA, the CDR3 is TGTGCCTTGGGAGTAGTGCCAGGGAAAGGAACTGAAGCTTTCTTT.